This T cell receptor (beta chain) emerged from a study of OX40 agonist ivuxolimab in advanced cancers. Turning to the study itself: Ivuxolimab is a fully human IgG2 antibody that activates OX40 (CD134). Findings of the study overall: Fewer expanded clones were found on average in CD4+ than in CD8+ T cells.

On this clone: Its antigen is not known.

Sequencing was performed with immunoSEQ multiplex PCR; in TCRdb, only in-frame clones are kept and a portion is missing. The table includes 75,000 to 90,000 clones, around nine tenths detected once. The material was CD4+ or CD8+ T cells sorted from blood, obtained in a trial of the OX40 agonist ivuxolimab. This TCR was recovered from an adult with an advanced solid tumor such as melanoma, head and neck, liver or kidney cancer.

CDR3 region: CASSFLQGASSEAFF. The CDR3 DNA is TGTGCCAGCAGCTTCTTACAGGGGGCTTCTTCTGAAGCTTTCTTT. V gene TRBV9 combines with J gene TRBJ1-1; TRBD1 matches at 9 bases. Germline trimming cut 4 bases from V and 6 bases from J; bases unmatched to any gene: 10. Per germline, CDR1 SGDLS and CDR2 YYNGEE. The CDR3 covers 15 residues. The full variable domain, with the rest looked up from reference TRBV9 and TRBJ1-1, is DSGVTQTPKHLITATGQRVTLRCSPRSGDLSVYWYQQSLDQGLQFLIQYYNGEERAKGNILERFSAQQFPDLHSELNLSSLELGDSALYFCASSFLQGASSEAFFGQGTRLTVV.